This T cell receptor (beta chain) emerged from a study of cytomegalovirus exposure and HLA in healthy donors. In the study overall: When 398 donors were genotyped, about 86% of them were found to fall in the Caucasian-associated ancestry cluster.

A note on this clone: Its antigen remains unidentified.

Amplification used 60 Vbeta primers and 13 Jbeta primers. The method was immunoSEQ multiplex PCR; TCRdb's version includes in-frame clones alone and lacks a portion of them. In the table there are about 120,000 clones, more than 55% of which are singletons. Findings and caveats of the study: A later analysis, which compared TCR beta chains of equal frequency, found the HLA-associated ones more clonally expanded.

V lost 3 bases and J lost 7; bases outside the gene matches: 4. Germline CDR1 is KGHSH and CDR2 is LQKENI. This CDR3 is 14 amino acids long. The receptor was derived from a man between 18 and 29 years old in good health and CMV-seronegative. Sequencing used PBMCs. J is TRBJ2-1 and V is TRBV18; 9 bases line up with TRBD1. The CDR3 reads CASSPTGGGNEQFF. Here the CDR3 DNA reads TGTGCCAGCTCACCGACAGGGGGTGGTAATGAGCAGTTCTTC.